This T cell receptor beta chain is from a study of identical twins. To note about this clonotype: As yet, its antigen is unknown.

TCRdb passed the 5' RACE reads through MiXCR, listing each CDR3 protein once. The sample consists of 500,000 or so distinct CDR3 sequences, 20% to 25% of them appearing once. Study results and limitations: Analyses of zero insertions could be partly confounded by invariant MAIT and iNKT cells.

With 3 bases clipped from V and 6 bases from J, the junction kept 8 bases outside the gene matches. The germline gives CDR1 DFQATT, CDR2 SNEGSKA (reference sequence). There are 14 residues in the CDR3. The same data also went into a second study, on T cells expressing NK-cell markers. From that second work: Underlying the TCR beta repertoires were sorted CD3+CD56+NKG2C+, CD3+CD56+NKG2C- and CD3+CD56-NKG2C+ T cells. The leading position in the CD3+CD56-NKG2C+ fraction of several donors also went to these clonotypes.

The sequenced sample was CD4+ T cells sorted from blood. V is TRBV20-1 and J is TRBJ2-3, with 8 bases that match TRBD2. The TCR was taken from a woman younger than 35 in good health. CDR3 protein: CSARNGGARDTQYF. For the CDR3, the DNA is TGCAGTGCTAGGAACGGGGGGGCCAGGGATACGCAGTATTTT.